Listed here is a single T cell receptor beta chain. This sample is drawn from a study of T cell changes during pregnancy in multiple sclerosis. In germline, CDR1 is MNHNS, CDR2 SASEGT. V lost 1 base to trimming and J lost 3 bases, with 16 bases between them. The CDR3 is made up of 17 amino acids. Sequencing used immunoSEQ multiplex PCR; TCRdb keeps in-frame clones, though not all of them. The table shows around 39,000 clones, with approximately 92% occurring only once. The chain links TRBV6-1 to TRBJ1-3; possible D gene TRBD1, 6 bases. The source is a female donor in good health, enrolled as a control in a pregnancy study. Sequenced material: CD4+ T cells from peripheral blood mononuclear cells, taken in the third trimester of pregnancy. The CDR3, as DNA: TGTGCCAGCAGTGAAGTCCAGGGGTTAGCAGTTGGAAACACCATATATTTT. Translation gives CASSEVQGLAVGNTIYF.